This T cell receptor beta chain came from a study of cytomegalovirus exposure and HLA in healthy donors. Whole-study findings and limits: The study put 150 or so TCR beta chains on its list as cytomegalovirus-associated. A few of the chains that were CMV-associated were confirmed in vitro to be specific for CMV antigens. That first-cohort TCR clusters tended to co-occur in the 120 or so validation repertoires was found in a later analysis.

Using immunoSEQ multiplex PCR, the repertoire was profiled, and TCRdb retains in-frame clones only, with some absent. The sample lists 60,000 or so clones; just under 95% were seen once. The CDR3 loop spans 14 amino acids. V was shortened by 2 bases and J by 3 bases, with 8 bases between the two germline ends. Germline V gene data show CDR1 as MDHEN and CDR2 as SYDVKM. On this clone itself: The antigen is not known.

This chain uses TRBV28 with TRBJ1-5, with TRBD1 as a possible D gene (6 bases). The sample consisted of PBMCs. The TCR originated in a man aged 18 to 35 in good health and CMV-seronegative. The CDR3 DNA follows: TGTGCCAGCAGTTTAGACAGGTTCAATCAGCCCCAGCATTTT. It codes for CASSLDRFNQPQHF.